These 26 T cell receptor beta chains originate from one sample sequenced in a study of blood T cells in healthy people across ages. The second PCR ran about 6 to 12 cycles with a sample-barcoded 5' primer and J-beta primers. Each CDR3 protein is one row after TCRdb ran MiXCR on the 5' RACE reads. The sample lists roughly 1.7 million distinct CDR3 sequences, 34% occurring once. Sequencing input: blood. These receptors all stem from a woman under 40 in good health.

This chain joins TRBV7-3 and TRBJ1-5; D unclear. Germline lookup yields CDR1 SGHTA and CDR2 FQGTGA. V shed 5 bases and J shed 7 bases, with 12 bases lying between them. The CDR3 covers 13 residues. The CDR3: CASSPFPEQPQHF. DNA of the CDR3: TGTGCCAGCAGCCCTTTCCCGGAACAGCCCCAGCATTTT.

The V call is TRBV4-3, the J call TRBJ2-3; D not resolved. From germline, CDR1 is LGHNA and CDR2 YSLEER. The CDR3 runs 17 residues. V shed 4 bases and J shed 0 bases, with 17 bases lying between them. CDR3: CASSLRGTESSTDTQYF. The CDR3 nucleotides read TGCGCCAGCAGCCTTCGAGGAACGGAGTCTAGCACAGATACGCAGTATTTT.

The chain couples TRBV7-3 to TRBJ2-3; 8 nucleotides align to TRBD2. Germline assignment: CDR1 SGHTA and CDR2 FQGTGA. Trimming took 1 base from V and 14 from J; bases not matched to a gene: 5. The CDR3 has 12 residues. CDR3 in amino acids: CASSLNGGVSYF. For the CDR3, the DNA is TGTGCCAGCAGCTTAAACGGGGGGGTTTCGTATTTT.

V is TRBV29-1 and J is TRBJ1-5; D ambiguous. This CDR3 is 14 amino acids long. Per germline, CDR1 SQVTM and CDR2 ANQGSEA. V was shortened by 6 bases and J by 0 bases, with 12 bases between the two germline ends. This CDR3 reads CSVVLEHSNQPQHF. CDR3 sequence (DNA): TGCAGCGTCGTACTCGAACATAGCAATCAGCCCCAGCATTTT.

This clonotype has more than one count but fewer than ten. This sequence joins TRBV28 and TRBJ2-1; a possible D gene is TRBD1 (6 bases). Germline V gives CDR1 MDHEN, CDR2 SYDVKM. The CDR3 loop spans 17 amino acids. The ends were cut back, 3 bases at V and 4 bases at J, with 19 bases in the middle. This CDR3 reads CASSLFHQGTEYNEQFF. DNA of the CDR3: TGTGCCAGCAGTTTGTTCCACCAGGGGACGGAGTACAATGAGCAGTTCTTC.

Only a few counts were recorded for this clonotype. This sequence joins TRBV20-1 and TRBJ1-5; possible D gene TRBD1, 5 bases. V lost 5 bases, J lost 5 bases, and 13 bases lay in between. This CDR3 is 13 amino acids long. Germline loops: CDR1 DFQATT, CDR2 SNEGSKA (reference sequence). This CDR3 is CSAPKGPYQPQHF. As DNA, the CDR3 is TGCAGTGCTCCAAAGGGGCCTTATCAGCCCCAGCATTTT.

This clonotype was found once. This chain links TRBV6-5 with TRBJ2-1; no reliable D call. The CDR3 has 15 amino acids. Germline CDR1 MNHEY, CDR2 SVGAGI. V was shortened by 10 bases and J by 0 bases, with 16 bases between the two germline ends. As DNA, the CDR3 is TGTGCCATCACCTCGGACGGAAGCTCCTACAATGAGCAGTTCTTC. This encodes CAITSDGSSYNEQFF.

The chain couples TRBV20-1 to TRBJ2-5, with TRBD1 as a possible D gene (6 bases). The CDR3 consists of 12 residues. Trimming took 4 bases from V and 5 from J, leaving 11 bases between them. The germline V gene encodes CDR1 DFQATT and CDR2 SNEGSKA (reference sequence). This chain's CDR3 is CSAMDRVETQYF. DNA for the CDR3: TGCAGTGCTATGGACAGAGTGGAGACCCAGTACTTC.

This chain links TRBV2 with TRBJ2-5; weak D call: TRBD1 (6 bases). CDR3 length: 15 amino acids. Germline CDR1 SNHLY, CDR2 FYNNEI. The ends were cut back, 4 bases at V and 2 bases at J, with 14 bases in the middle. CDR3 sequence (DNA): TGTGCCAGCAGTGCACAGGGATTACTACAAGAGACCCAGTACTTC. Translated, it gives CASSAQGLLQETQYF.

This clonotype was counted between two and nine times. This sequence joins TRBV4-1 and TRBJ2-3; 10 nucleotides align to TRBD1. CDR1 and CDR2 (germline): MGHRA, YSYEKL. The CDR3 sequence is 16 residues long. V lost 1 base to trimming and J lost 3 bases; unmatched junction nucleotides: 4. The CDR3 nucleotides are TGCGCCAGCAGCCAAGGACCGGGACAGGGGACAGATACGCAGTATTTT. Protein: CASSQGPGQGTDTQYF.

The chain has TRBV4-1 and TRBJ2-7, with 7 positions matching TRBD1. Per the germline V gene, CDR1 is MGHRA and CDR2 is YSYEKL. Unmatched junction bases numbered 6, after V lost 0 bases and J lost 4 bases. This CDR3 comprises 15 residues. The CDR3 protein is CASSQDHYRGYEQYF. The CDR3 bases are TGCGCCAGCAGCCAAGATCACTACAGGGGATACGAGCAGTACTTC.

This clonotype was counted a few times. The chain uses TRBV7-3 and TRBJ1-1, with a possible D match to TRBD1 (5 bases). V was cut by 0 bases and J by 4 bases, with 12 bases left in between. CDR1 is SGHTA, CDR2 FQGTGA, per germline. The length of the CDR3 is 15 residues. The CDR3 region has the DNA TGTGCCAGCAGCTTAACGACAGACAGAGGCACTGAAGCTTTCTTT. It specifies CASSLTTDRGTEAFF.

This chain links TRBV5-4 with TRBJ2-3, with a tentative D call TRBD2 (6 bases). The germline V gene has CDR1 SGHNT and CDR2 YYREEE (reference sequence). The CDR3 runs 15 residues. The ends were cut back, 2 bases at V and 4 bases at J, with 14 bases in the middle. The CDR3 coding sequence is TGTGCCAGCAGCTTCCCAACTCGACTAGCAGATACGCAGTATTTT. The encoded protein is CASSFPTRLADTQYF.

The rearrangement joins TRBV27 to TRBJ1-2; D remains ambiguous. The V and J ends lost 5 bases and 0 bases respectively, with 13 bases between them. Germline-derived CDR1 and CDR2 are MNHEY and SMNVEV (reference sequence). This CDR3 has 15 residues. Here the CDR3 reads CASSELPLANYGYTF. In DNA form, the CDR3 reads TGTGCCAGCAGTGAATTACCGTTAGCTAACTATGGCTACACCTTC.

This clonotype was counted a few times. V usage is TRBV10-3 and J usage is TRBJ1-5, with D uncertain. This CDR3 has 14 amino acids. V was trimmed by 1 base and J by 5 bases, leaving 9 bases between them. Germline-derived CDR1 and CDR2 are ENHRY and SYGVKD. The CDR3 is CAISEWSEYQPQHF. In nucleotides, the CDR3 is TGTGCCATCAGTGAGTGGTCGGAGTATCAGCCCCAGCATTTT.

This chain links TRBV4-1 with TRBJ2-5; unclear D gene. The CDR3 loop spans 15 amino acids. Trimming took off 4 bases at V and 4 bases at J, with 16 bases between the two ends. The V gene's germline CDR1 is MGHRA and CDR2 YSYEKL. CDR3 DNA: TGCGCCAGCAGCCGCACGAGTGCCCGAGGAGAGACCCAGTACTTC. Translating gives CASSRTSARGETQYF.

V and J are TRBV6-6 and TRBJ2-7, with 7 bases lining up with TRBD1. Trimming cost V 2 bases and J 6 bases; bases outside gene matches: 7. From germline, CDR1 is MNHNY and CDR2 SVGAGI (reference sequence). There are 14 residues in the CDR3. The CDR3 region is CASSYPNRGSEQYF. In DNA, the CDR3 is TGTGCCAGCAGTTACCCAAACAGGGGCTCCGAGCAGTACTTC.

This sequence joins TRBV28 and TRBJ2-7; 7 bases are shared with TRBD1. This CDR3 is built from 15 residues. CDR1 is MDHEN and CDR2 is SYDVKM in the germline V gene. V lost 2 bases, J lost 2 bases, and 6 bases stayed unmatched. DNA for the CDR3: TGTGCCAGCAGTTTACCCGGACAGGAGGCCTACGAGCAGTACTTC. It yields the protein CASSLPGQEAYEQYF.

The chain couples TRBV4-1 to TRBJ2-1, with unresolved D. The germline V and J ends were trimmed by 3 bases and 4 bases, with 10 bases remaining between them. Germline-derived CDR1 and CDR2 are MGHRA and YSYEKL. The length of the CDR3 is 14 residues. CDR3 in DNA: TGCGCCAGCAGCCAGAGATACTTGTACAATGAGCAGTTCTTC. Its translation: CASSQRYLYNEQFF.

The V and J genes are TRBV4-1 and TRBJ1-5, with D uncertain. V lost 0 bases, J lost 4 bases, and 13 bases lay in between. The V gene's germline CDR1 is MGHRA and CDR2 YSYEKL. There are 16 residues in the CDR3. The CDR3 sequence is CASSQDRSRKNQPQHF. DNA of the CDR3: TGCGCCAGCAGCCAAGATAGATCAAGGAAGAATCAGCCCCAGCATTTT.

This clonotype turned up a few times. The V gene is TRBV7-3, the J gene TRBJ2-3; D gene unclear. With 6 bases removed from V and 4 bases from J, the gap between germline ends came to 11 bases. This CDR3 is built from 13 residues. Germline V CDR1 and CDR2: SGHTA, FQGTGA. The chain's CDR3 is CASSYHRADTQYF. In DNA form, the CDR3 reads TGTGCCAGCAGTTACCATAGGGCAGATACGCAGTATTTT.

Only a few counts were recorded for this clonotype. The chain has TRBV20-1 and TRBJ2-3; D is unclear. Per the germline V gene, CDR1 is DFQATT and CDR2 is SNEGSKA (reference sequence). The CDR3 runs to 17 residues. Trimming removed 2 bases at V and 2 bases at J, with 20 bases between. In nucleotides, the CDR3 is TGCAGTGCTAGACCCACGCCTAAGGACCCTAACACAGATACGCAGTATTTT. It is translated as CSARPTPKDPNTDTQYF.

On this clonotype: A much larger clone differs by one base, so this may be a read error. The J gene is TRBJ2-1, the V gene TRBV12-3 or TRBV12-4, with a tentative D call TRBD1 (7 bases). The CDR3 runs 15 residues. CDR3 sequence: CASSLAAGGYNKQFF. CDR3 DNA: TGTGCCAGCAGTTTAGCGGCAGGGGGGTACAATAAGCAGTTCTTC.

As for this clonotype: A junction end diverges from the germline sequence, so it may reflect a read error. This chain links TRBV7-2 with TRBJ2-1; D remains unclear. CDR1 and CDR2 from the germline V gene are SGHTA and FQGNSA. This CDR3 has 15 amino acids. The CDR3 DNA sequence: TGTGCCAGCGGCTTAACGATAGACACCTACAATGAGCAGTTCTTC. Its protein product is CASGLTIDTYNEQFF.

This chain uses TRBV20-1 with TRBJ1-2; 8 bases match TRBD1. This CDR3 contains 13 residues. Germline assignment: CDR1 DFQATT and CDR2 SNEGSKA (reference sequence). V lost 4 bases to trimming and J lost 0 bases; unmatched junction nucleotides: 1. CDR3 protein: CSAKQGANYGYTF. In nucleotides, the CDR3 is TGCAGTGCTAAACAGGGGGCTAACTATGGCTACACCTTC.

The CDR3 protein is CASSLTGTYSYEQYF. The CDR3 DNA reads TGCGCCAGCAGCCTTACCGGGACATACTCCTACGAGCAGTACTTC. The V and J genes are TRBV5-1 and TRBJ2-7; D is perhaps TRBD1 (6 bases). This CDR3 has 15 residues. In germline, CDR1 is SGHRS, CDR2 YFSETQ. Between the trimmed V and J ends, which lost 4 bases and 0 bases, there was a span of 14 bases.